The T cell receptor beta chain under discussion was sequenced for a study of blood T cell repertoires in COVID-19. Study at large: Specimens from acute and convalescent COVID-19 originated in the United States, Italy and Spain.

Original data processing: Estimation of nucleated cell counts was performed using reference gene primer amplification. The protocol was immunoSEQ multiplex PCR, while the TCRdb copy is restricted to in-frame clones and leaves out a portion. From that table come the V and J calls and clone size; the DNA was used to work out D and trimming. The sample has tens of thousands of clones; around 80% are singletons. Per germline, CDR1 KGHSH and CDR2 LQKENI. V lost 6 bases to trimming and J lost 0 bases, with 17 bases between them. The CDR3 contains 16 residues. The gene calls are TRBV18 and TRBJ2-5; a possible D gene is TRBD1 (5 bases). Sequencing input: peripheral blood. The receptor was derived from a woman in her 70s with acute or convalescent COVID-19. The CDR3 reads CASSFRQPSYQETQYF. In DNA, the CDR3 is TGTGCCAGCTCGTTTCGACAGCCTTCGTACCAAGAGACCCAGTACTTC.